The T cell receptor (beta chain) described here comes from a study of T cell responses to AZD1222 COVID-19 vaccine. As for the study in general: Whether given at about 4 or about 12 weeks, second doses were pooled.

Comment on this clone: Antigen: not known.

Overall study results and limits: Reportedly, close to half of spike-specific TCRs are directed against unmutated variant regions. After two AZD1222 doses, spike-specific TCR breadth and depth rose versus day 0. The donors showed a predominance of white British ancestry and of females, with possible underestimation of clonal diversity.

Measured with immunoSEQ multiplex PCR; TCRdb has only the in-frame clones, and not every one. The sample has 58,000 or so clones, over 80% seen once. The specimen comprised peripheral blood, sampled on day 0 of AZD1222 vaccination. The clonotype comes from an adult in good health.

CDR3 amino acids: CASSRDRGGPRSNQPQHF. The CDR3 DNA follows: TGTGCCAGCAGTAGGGACAGGGGAGGGCCTAGGAGCAATCAGCCCCAGCATTTT. This chain uses TRBV6-2 or TRBV6-3 with TRBJ1-5; 10 nucleotides align to TRBD1. This CDR3 has 18 residues. Per germline, CDR1 MNHEY and CDR2 SVGEGT. Unmatched junction bases numbered 11, after V lost 5 bases and J lost 1 base.